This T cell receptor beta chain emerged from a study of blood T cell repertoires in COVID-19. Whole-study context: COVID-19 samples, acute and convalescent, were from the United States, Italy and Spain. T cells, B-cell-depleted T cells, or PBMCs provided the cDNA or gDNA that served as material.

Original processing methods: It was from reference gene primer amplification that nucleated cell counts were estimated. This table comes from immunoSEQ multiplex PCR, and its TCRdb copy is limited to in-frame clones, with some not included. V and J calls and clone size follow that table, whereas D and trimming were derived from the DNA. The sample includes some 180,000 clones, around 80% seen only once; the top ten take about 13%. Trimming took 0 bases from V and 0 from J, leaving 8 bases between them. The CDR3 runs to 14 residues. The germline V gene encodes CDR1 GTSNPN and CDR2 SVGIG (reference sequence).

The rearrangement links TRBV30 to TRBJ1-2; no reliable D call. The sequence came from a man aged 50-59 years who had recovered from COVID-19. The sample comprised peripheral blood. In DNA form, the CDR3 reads TGTGCCTGGAGTGTCAACGGAGCTAACTATGGCTACACCTTC. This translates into CAWSVNGANYGYTF.